The 18 T cell receptor beta chains in this list originate from one sample, sequenced in a study of tumor-infiltrating lymphocytes in localized non-small cell lung cancer. The table came from immunoSEQ multiplex PCR; TCRdb's copy has only in-frame clones and leaves some out. The sample holds 9,500 to 15,000 clones, around 76% seen once. Sequenced sample: lung tumor tissue. The receptors stem from a human donor with non-small cell lung cancer.

This sequence joins TRBV9 and TRBJ2-5; perhaps TRBD1 as D (6 bases). V lost 4 bases and J lost 2, with 15 bases in between. The CDR3 is 15 residues long. Germline-derived CDR1 and CDR2 are SGDLS and YYNGEE. CDR3 bases: TGTGCCAGCAGCCCTCAAGGACAGTATCAAGAGACCCAGTACTTC. Its translation: CASSPQGQYQETQYF.

This clone was seen only once. V and J are TRBV12-5 and TRBJ1-1, with 12 nucleotides matching TRBD1. Germline V CDR1 and CDR2: LGHNT, FRNRAP. This CDR3 contains 16 residues. V shed 3 bases, J shed 8 bases, and the junction held 10 bases outside the gene matches. DNA for the CDR3: TGTGCTAGTGGTTTTGGGACAGGGGGCGGCACAGGGGAAGCTTTCTTT. Translated, it gives CASGFGTGGGTGEAFF.

The chain couples TRBV6-5 to TRBJ2-3; TRBD1 aligns across 7 bases. This CDR3 comprises 14 residues. Germline V gene sequence: CDR1 MNHEY, CDR2 SVGAGI. V gave up 5 bases and J gave up 1 base; unmatched junction bases: 3. The CDR3 loop reads CASSDTGGTDTQYF. The CDR3 DNA reads as TGTGCCAGCAGTGATACAGGGGGCACAGATACGCAGTATTTT.

This chain uses TRBV7-2 with TRBJ1-1; 7 bases fit TRBD1. This CDR3 spans 13 amino acids. Trimming took 4 bases from V and 12 from J; bases not matched to a gene: 11. Germline lookup yields CDR1 SGHTA and CDR2 FQGNSA. The CDR3 loop is CASSSIDRVKSFF. CDR3 bases: TGTGCCAGCAGCTCCATAGACAGGGTCAAGTCTTTCTTT.

The chain employs TRBV28 and TRBJ2-2; D remains unclear. Trimming shortened V by 6 bases and J by 15 bases, and 14 bases separated the two germline ends. Germline CDR1 and CDR2: MDHEN and SYDVKM. CDR3 length equals 11 residues. This CDR3 is CASRKSSAMFF. DNA for the CDR3: TGTGCCAGCAGAAAGTCTTCGGCGATGTTTTTT.

There are a few counts of this clone. The chain links TRBV5-6 to TRBJ1-2; D remains ambiguous. V was trimmed by 4 bases and J by 7 bases, leaving 11 bases between them. This CDR3 region has 12 residues. The germline V gene encodes CDR1 SGHDT and CDR2 YYEEEE. CDR3 nucleotide sequence: TGTGCCAGCAGCCGGTCAATCCGTGGCTACACCTTC. The encoded protein is CASSRSIRGYTF.

This chain joins TRBV7-9 and TRBJ1-2; 7 bases line up with TRBD1. J was trimmed by 4 bases and V by 5 bases; bases with no gene match: 4. In germline, CDR1 is SEHNR, CDR2 FQNEAQ (reference sequence). The CDR3 sequence is 13 residues long. The CDR3 loop is CASSQDRAYGYTF. The CDR3 nucleotides read TGTGCCAGCAGCCAAGACAGGGCCTATGGCTACACCTTC.

This clone was recorded a few times. The rearrangement joins TRBV5-4 to TRBJ2-7; 11 positions agree with TRBD2. CDR3 size: 18 residues. Germline CDR1 and CDR2: SGHNT and YYREEE (reference sequence). The J segment lost 6 bases and the V segment lost 1 base, leaving 15 bases of the junction unmatched. The CDR3 nucleotides are TGTGCCAGCAGCTTGAAGCGAACCCAGACTAGCGGGAACAGCGAGCAGTACTTC. The encoded protein is CASSLKRTQTSGNSEQYF.

In this sample, this clone turned up a few times. The sample carries other DNA sequences with the same CDR3. The CDR3 protein is CASSLGPGYSNQPQHF. The CDR3 DNA reads as TGTGCCAGCAGTTTAGGACCGGGTTATAGCAATCAGCCCCAGCATTTT. The J gene is TRBJ1-5, the V gene TRBV27; no clear D gene. The CDR3 has 16 amino acids. Germline V gives CDR1 MNHEY, CDR2 SMNVEV (reference sequence). Deletions cut 2 bases from V and 0 bases from J, with 11 bases between.

This sequence joins TRBV5-5 and TRBJ1-1; D uncertain. CDR3 length: 14 amino acids. CDR1 and CDR2 from the germline V gene are SGHKS and YYEKEE (reference sequence). Between the trimmed V and J ends, which lost 1 base and 1 base, there was a span of 8 bases. The CDR3 DNA follows: TGTGCCAGCAGCTTGACGAGCTCGAACACTGAAGCTTTCTTT. Translated, it gives CASSLTSSNTEAFF.

This clone was observed a single time. The chain links TRBV4-2 to TRBJ2-1; 10 bases are a match to TRBD2. The V and J ends lost 7 bases and 8 bases, in that order; junction bases with no gene match: 8. Germline V gene lookup returns CDR1 LGHNA and CDR2 YNFKEQ. CDR3 size: 14 residues. The CDR3 DNA reads TGTGCCAGCAACTTAGCGGGAGGTTCCGATGAGCAGTTCTTC. This translates into CASNLAGGSDEQFF.

This sequence joins TRBV27 and TRBJ1-2; 11 bases agree with TRBD1. Germline trimming cut 6 bases from V and 4 bases from J; bases unmatched to any gene: 4. The CDR3 runs 14 residues. Germline values: CDR1 MNHEY, CDR2 SMNVEV (reference sequence). As DNA, the CDR3 is TGTGCCAGCAGACGGGACAGGGGGGCCTATGGCTACACCTTC. It is translated as CASRRDRGAYGYTF.

The rearrangement links TRBV7-9 to TRBJ2-1; the match to TRBD2 covers 14 bases. The CDR3 runs 15 residues. Trimming at V came to 7 bases and at J to 9 bases, leaving 8 bases not matched to a gene. Germline V gene data show CDR1 as SEHNR and CDR2 as FQNEAQ (reference sequence). The chain's CDR3 is CASTTGTSGSGEQFF. CDR3 bases: TGTGCCAGCACCACAGGGACTAGCGGGAGCGGTGAGCAGTTCTTC.

The rearrangement links TRBV2 to TRBJ1-2; tentatively, D is TRBD1 (6 bases). V was clipped by 6 bases and J by 5 bases, with 16 bases between them. The CDR3 length is 14 residues. Germline-derived CDR1 and CDR2 are SNHLY and FYNNEI. The CDR3, as DNA: TGTGCCAGCAGGGCCAGGGGTCCCTCATATGGCTACACCTTC. Translation gives CASRARGPSYGYTF. Full variable domain (outside the CDR3, taken from reference TRBV2 and TRBJ1-2): EPEVTQTPSHQVTQMGQEVILRCVPISNHLYFYWYRQILGQKVEFLVSFYNNEISEKSEIFDDQFSVERPDGSNFTLKIRSTKLEDSAMYFCASRARGPSYGYTFGSGTRLTVV.

This chain uses TRBV6-1 with TRBJ2-3; 8 positions match TRBD1. The CDR3 is made up of 13 amino acids. With 6 bases clipped from V and 5 bases from J, the junction kept 4 bases outside the gene matches. Germline V gene data show CDR1 as MNHNS and CDR2 as SASEGT. Written as DNA, the CDR3 is TGTGCCAGCAGGGCAGGGGGCGGAGATACGCAGTATTTT. It specifies CASRAGGGDTQYF.

This rearrangement joins TRBV6-7 to TRBJ2-1, with D uncertain. TRBV6-7 counts as an open reading frame of uncertain function. The CDR3 runs 13 residues. Trimming took off 0 bases at V and 7 bases at J, with 7 bases between the two ends. This CDR3 is CASSYSSENEQFF. CDR3 nucleotide sequence: TGTGCCAGCAGTTACTCCTCGGAGAATGAGCAGTTCTTC.

The rearrangement joins TRBV12-5 to TRBJ2-5; weak D call: TRBD2 (6 bases). The germline gives CDR1 LGHNT, CDR2 FRNRAP. This CDR3 is 14 amino acids long. V lost 6 bases and J lost 2, with 13 bases in between. CDR3 amino acids: CASGPGLDQETQYF. Here the CDR3 DNA reads TGTGCTAGTGGCCCGGGACTTGATCAAGAGACCCAGTACTTC.

This sequence joins TRBV10-3 and TRBJ2-4; unclear D gene. CDR1 ENHRY and CDR2 SYGVKD come from the germline V gene. This CDR3 has 13 residues. V shed 0 bases and J shed 5 bases, with 5 bases lying between them. This CDR3 is CAISESLENIQYF. The CDR3 DNA reads as TGTGCCATCAGTGAGTCCCTAGAAAACATTCAGTACTTC.